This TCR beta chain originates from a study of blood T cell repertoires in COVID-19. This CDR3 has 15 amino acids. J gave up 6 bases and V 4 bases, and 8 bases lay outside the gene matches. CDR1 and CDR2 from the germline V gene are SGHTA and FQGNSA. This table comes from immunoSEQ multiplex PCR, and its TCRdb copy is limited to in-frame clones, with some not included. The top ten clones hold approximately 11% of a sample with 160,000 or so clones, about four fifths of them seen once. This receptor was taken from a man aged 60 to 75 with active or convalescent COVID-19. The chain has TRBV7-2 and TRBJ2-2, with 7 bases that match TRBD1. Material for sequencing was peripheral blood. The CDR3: CASSSHTTGSGELFF. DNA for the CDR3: TGTGCCAGCAGCTCGCACACGACAGGGTCCGGGGAGCTGTTTTTT.